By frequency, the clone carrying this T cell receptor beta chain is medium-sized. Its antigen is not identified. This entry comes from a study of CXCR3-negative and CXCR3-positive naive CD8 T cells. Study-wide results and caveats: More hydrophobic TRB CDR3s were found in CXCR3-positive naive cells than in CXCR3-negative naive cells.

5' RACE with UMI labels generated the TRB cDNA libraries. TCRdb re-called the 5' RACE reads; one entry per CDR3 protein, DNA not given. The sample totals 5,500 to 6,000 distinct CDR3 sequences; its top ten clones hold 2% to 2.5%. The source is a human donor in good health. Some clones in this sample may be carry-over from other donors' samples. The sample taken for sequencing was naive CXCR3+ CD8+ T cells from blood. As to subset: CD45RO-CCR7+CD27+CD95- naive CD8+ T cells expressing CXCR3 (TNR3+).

The CDR3 loop is CSVITTYGYTF. The chain uses TRBV29-1 and TRBJ1-2. The germline CDR1 and CDR2 sequences are SQVTM and ANQGSEA. The CDR3 extends over 11 amino acids.